These 8 T cell receptor beta chains came from one sample sequenced in a study of shared clonotypes between healthy human individuals. This table comes from immunoSEQ multiplex PCR, and its TCRdb copy is limited to in-frame clones, with some not included. Of fewer than 500,000 clones listed, about 79% were seen once; the top ten hold approximately 12%. The sequenced material came from PBMCs. The receptor set was obtained from a middle-aged woman in good health. Some clones in this sample may be carry-over from other donors' samples.

The V and J genes are TRBV4-3 and TRBJ2-3; the D is unclear. The V end was cut by 6 bases, the J end by 3 bases, with 16 bases between. The CDR3 is made up of 15 amino acids. Germline CDR1 is LGHNA and CDR2 is YSLEER. CDR3 amino acids: CASRRLALGTDTQYF. The CDR3 DNA reads TGCGCCAGCAGACGATTGGCCCTGGGAACAGATACGCAGTATTTT.

This chain joins TRBV6-5 and TRBJ1-2; D possibly corresponds to TRBD1 (5 bases). The CDR3 is 12 residues long. Trimming cost V 5 bases and J 14 bases, with 18 bases left between them. Germline lookup yields CDR1 MNHEY and CDR2 SVGAGI. The DNA of the CDR3 is TGTGCCAGCAGTACTCTTGGGACCGCATGTACCTTC. Translated: CASSTLGTACTF.

This clone was recorded only once. The chain carries TRBV7-9 and TRBJ1-2; possibly TRBD1 for D (6 bases). Germline-derived CDR1 and CDR2 are SEHNR and FQNEAQ (reference sequence). CDR3 length equals 15 residues. V gave up 5 bases and J gave up 7 bases, with 20 bases separating them. The CDR3 region is CASSPTLGGAAGYTF. The CDR3 DNA follows: TGTGCCAGCAGCCCGACATTGGGGGGGGCGGCTGGCTACACCTTC.

The chain links TRBV10-2 to TRBJ2-2; D is ambiguous. V was pared by 3 bases and J by 0 bases, with 11 bases between. Germline V CDR1 and CDR2: WSHSY, SAAADI. The CDR3 totals 16 residues. CDR3 nucleotides: TGCGCCAGCAGTGATTGGCGGAGAGCGAACACCGGGGAGCTGTTTTTT. Translation: CASSDWRRANTGELFF.

The V and J genes are TRBV10-2 and TRBJ2-7; TRBD1 agrees at 7 bases. The CDR3 spans 15 residues. Germline CDR1 and CDR2: WSHSY and SAAADI. Trimming removed 2 bases from V and 3 bases from J; junction bases left unmatched: 7. CDR3 loop: CASSEGAGGGYEQYF. The CDR3 nucleotides read TGCGCCAGCAGTGAGGGGGCAGGGGGTGGCTACGAGCAGTACTTC.

V gene TRBV29-1 combines with J gene TRBJ2-7, with 11 bases aligning to TRBD2. The trim removed 5 bases at V and 4 bases at J, leaving 4 bases unmatched. Germline V CDR1 and CDR2: SQVTM, ANQGSEA. The CDR3 sequence is 13 residues long. CDR3 residues: CSVSSGRRYEQYF. CDR3 in DNA: TGCAGCGTTTCTAGCGGGAGGAGGTACGAGCAGTACTTC.

The J gene is TRBJ2-4, the V gene TRBV2, with D maybe TRBD1 (6 bases). The germline CDR1 and CDR2 sequences are SNHLY and FYNNEI. Trimming left V 4 bases short and J 6 bases short, with 10 bases between. The CDR3 spans 13 residues. The CDR3 loop reads CASSGAQGNIQYF. CDR3 nucleotides: TGTGCCAGCAGTGGGGCACAGGGAAACATTCAGTACTTC.

This clone was recorded only once. J is TRBJ1-4 and V is TRBV19; 11 nucleotides align to TRBD1. From germline, CDR1 is LNHDA and CDR2 SQIVND (reference sequence). V lost 7 bases to trimming and J lost 13 bases; unmatched junction nucleotides: 8. This CDR3 has 13 residues. In DNA form, the CDR3 reads TGTGCCAGTAAAGGACAGGGGGCGCCGGGACTGTTTTTT. It translates to CASKGQGAPGLFF. The full variable domain, completed using reference TRBV19 and TRBJ1-4, is DGGITQSPKYLFRKEGQNVTLSCEQNLNHDAMYWYRQDPGQGLRLIYYSQIVNDFQKGDIAEGYSVSREKKESFPLTVTSAQKNPTAFYLCASKGQGAPGLFFGSGTQLSVL.